This T cell receptor beta chain was documented in a study of blood T cell repertoires in COVID-19. Overall study context: T cells, B-cell-depleted T cells, or PBMCs provided the cDNA or gDNA that served as material.

TCRdb's table, derived via immunoSEQ multiplex PCR, lists solely in-frame clones and lacks some. The profile shows 95,000 to 150,000 clones, around 87% of them singletons. The germline CDR1 and CDR2 sequences are LGHDT and YNNKEL (reference sequence). The CDR3 runs 12 residues. Trimming stripped 0 bases from V and 9 bases from J, with 6 bases between. V gene TRBV3-1 (or the pseudogene TRBV3-2) combines with J gene TRBJ2-1; D unclear. The source of this sequence is a man aged 45-60 years with acute or convalescent COVID-19. The source material was peripheral blood. The CDR3 DNA sequence: TGTGCCAGCAGCCAAGATGTATCTGAGCAGTTCTTC. Residues: CASSQDVSEQFF.